This T cell receptor beta chain was found in a study of blood T cell repertoires in COVID-19. Overall study context: There were acute and convalescent COVID-19 samples, and they came from the United States, Italy and Spain.

Produced via immunoSEQ multiplex PCR; TCRdb's table is partial and in-frame only. The sample records some 220,000 clones, about 88% being singletons. The CDR3 spans 14 residues. Trimming cost V 4 bases and J 5 bases; bases outside gene matches: 7. CDR1 SEHNR and CDR2 FQNEAQ come from the germline V gene (reference sequence). This clone was detected many times. Sample: peripheral blood. The gene calls are TRBV7-9 and TRBJ2-5, with 7 positions matching TRBD1. This receptor was obtained from a man between 50 and 59 years old who had recovered from COVID-19. The CDR3 is CASSSTGSLETQYF. The CDR3 region has the DNA TGTGCCAGCAGCTCGACAGGGTCGTTGGAGACCCAGTACTTC.